The 2 T cell receptor beta chains listed next were all sequenced from one sample in a study of T cell responses to AZD1222 COVID-19 vaccine. The protocol was immunoSEQ multiplex PCR, while the TCRdb copy is restricted to in-frame clones and leaves out a portion. Of 140,000 or so clones listed, about 91% were seen once; the top ten hold 1.5% to 2%. The specimen comprised peripheral blood, sampled on day 0 of AZD1222 vaccination. The receptors shown here come from an adult in good health.

The chain carries TRBV5-5 and TRBJ2-7, with 8 positions matching TRBD1. CDR1 SGHKS and CDR2 YYEKEE come from the germline V gene (reference sequence). CDR3 size: 14 residues. The V gene end was trimmed by 4 bases and the J gene end by 10 bases; junction bases not matched to a gene: 13. The CDR3 region has the DNA TGTGCCAGCAGCCTTGTCCCATTAGACAGGGGTCAGTACTTC. Translating gives CASSLVPLDRGQYF.

This clone has just a few counts. The chain uses TRBV5-1 and TRBJ1-3, with D hard to call. V lost 7 bases and J lost 0, with 11 bases in between. This CDR3 has 14 amino acids. The germline V gene encodes CDR1 SGHRS and CDR2 YFSETQ. Written as DNA, the CDR3 is TGCGCCAGCGCCGTGGCAGACTCTGGAAACACCATATATTTT. This sequence encodes CASAVADSGNTIYF.